This T cell receptor (beta chain) was captured by sequencing in a study of CD8 T cells in Susac syndrome. Overall study findings and caveats: It was acknowledged in the study that its TCR sequencing and HLA analysis involved a relatively small number of individuals.

Roughly 0.45 to 1 ug RNA was reverse transcribed with random hexamers. Amplification of TCR beta CDR3 was carried out by immunoSEQ multiplex PCR, which covered 54 Vbeta and 13 Jbeta segments. One entry per CDR3 protein, called by TCRdb with MiXCR from the immunoSEQ multiplex PCR reads. The sample lists over 150,000 distinct CDR3 sequences, around 94% occurring once. The TEMRA cells underwent FACS enrichment, while the CD8+ and CD4+ T cells underwent negative isolation. Regarding this clonotype: What it binds is unknown.

This CDR3 comprises 13 residues. From germline, CDR1 is GTSNPN and CDR2 SVGIG (reference sequence). Trimming left V 0 bases short and J 4 bases short, with 8 bases between. This chain connects TRBV30 to TRBJ2-3; D remains ambiguous. This TCR was recovered from a human donor with Susac syndrome. Sample: CD4+ T cells from PBMCs. CDR3 DNA sequence: TGTGCCTGGAGTGTACGCCGGGCAGATACGCAGTATTTT. The encoded protein is CAWSVRRADTQYF.